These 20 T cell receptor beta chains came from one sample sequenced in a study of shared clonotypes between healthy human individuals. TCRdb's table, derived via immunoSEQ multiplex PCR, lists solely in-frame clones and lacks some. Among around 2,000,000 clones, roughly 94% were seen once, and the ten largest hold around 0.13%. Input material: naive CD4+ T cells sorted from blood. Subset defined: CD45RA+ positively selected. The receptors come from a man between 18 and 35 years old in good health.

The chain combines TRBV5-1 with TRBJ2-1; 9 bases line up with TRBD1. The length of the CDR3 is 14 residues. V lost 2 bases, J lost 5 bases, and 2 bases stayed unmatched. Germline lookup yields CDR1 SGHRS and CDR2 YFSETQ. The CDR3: CASSFGQGNNEQFF. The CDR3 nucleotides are TGCGCCAGCAGCTTCGGACAGGGGAACAATGAGCAGTTCTTC.

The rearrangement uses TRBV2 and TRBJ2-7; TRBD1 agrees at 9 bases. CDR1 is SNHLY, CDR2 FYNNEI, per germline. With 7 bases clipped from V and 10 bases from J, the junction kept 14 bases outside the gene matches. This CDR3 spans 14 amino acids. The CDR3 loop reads CASTQGRDRVNQYF. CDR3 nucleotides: TGTGCCAGCACCCAAGGCCGGGACAGGGTCAATCAGTACTTC.

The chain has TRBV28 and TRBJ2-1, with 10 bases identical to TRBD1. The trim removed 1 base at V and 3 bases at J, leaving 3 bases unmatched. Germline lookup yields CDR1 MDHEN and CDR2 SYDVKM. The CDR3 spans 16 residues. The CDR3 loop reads CASSLFGTGVYNEQFF. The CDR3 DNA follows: TGTGCCAGCAGTTTATTCGGGACAGGGGTCTACAATGAGCAGTTCTTC.

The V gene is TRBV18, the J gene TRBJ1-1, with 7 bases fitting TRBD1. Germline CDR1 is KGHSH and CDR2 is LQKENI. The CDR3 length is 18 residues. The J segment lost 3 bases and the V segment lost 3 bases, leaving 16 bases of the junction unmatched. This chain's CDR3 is CASSPLVPGQNRDTEAFF. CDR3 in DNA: TGTGCCAGCTCACCCCTCGTCCCGGGACAGAATCGGGACACTGAAGCTTTCTTT.

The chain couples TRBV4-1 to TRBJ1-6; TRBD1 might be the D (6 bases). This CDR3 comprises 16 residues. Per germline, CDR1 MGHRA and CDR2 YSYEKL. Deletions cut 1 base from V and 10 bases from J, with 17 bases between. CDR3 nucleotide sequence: TGCGCCAGCAGCCAAGCATCACAGGGATTAGGATCACCCCTCCACTTT. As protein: CASSQASQGLGSPLHF.

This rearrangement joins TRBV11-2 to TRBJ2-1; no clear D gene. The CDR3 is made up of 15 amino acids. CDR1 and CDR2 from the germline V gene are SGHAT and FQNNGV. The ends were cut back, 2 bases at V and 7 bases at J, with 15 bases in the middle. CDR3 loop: CASSLIVVIRNEQFF. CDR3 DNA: TGTGCCAGCAGCTTAATTGTCGTTATAAGGAATGAGCAGTTCTTC.

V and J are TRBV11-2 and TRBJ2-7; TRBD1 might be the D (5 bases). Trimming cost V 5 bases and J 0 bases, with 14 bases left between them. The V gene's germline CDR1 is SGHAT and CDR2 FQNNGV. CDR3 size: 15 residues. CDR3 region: CASSPIQGTSYEQYF. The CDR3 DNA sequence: TGTGCCAGCAGCCCCATCCAGGGCACCTCCTACGAGCAGTACTTC.

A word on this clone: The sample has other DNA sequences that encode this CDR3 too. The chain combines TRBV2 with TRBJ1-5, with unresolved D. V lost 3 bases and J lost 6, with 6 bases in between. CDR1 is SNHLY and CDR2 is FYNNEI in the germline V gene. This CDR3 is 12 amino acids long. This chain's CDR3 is CASSDLGQPQHF. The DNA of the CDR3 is TGTGCCAGCAGTGATCTCGGTCAGCCCCAGCATTTT.

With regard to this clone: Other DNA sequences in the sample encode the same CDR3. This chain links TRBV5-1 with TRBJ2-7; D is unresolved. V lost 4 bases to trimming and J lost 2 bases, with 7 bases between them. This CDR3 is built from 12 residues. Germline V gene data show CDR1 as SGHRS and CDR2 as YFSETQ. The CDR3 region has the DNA TGCGCCAGCAGCCCCGGTACCTACGAGCAGTACTTC. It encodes CASSPGTYEQYF.

The CDR3, as DNA: TGCGCCAGCAGCGAGGGACTAGCGGACACAGATACGCAGTATTTT. This translates into CASSEGLADTDTQYF. The chain has TRBV5-1 and TRBJ2-3, with 11 bases that match TRBD2. Germline V gene data show CDR1 as SGHRS and CDR2 as YFSETQ. The CDR3 covers 15 residues. V was pared by 4 bases and J by 2 bases, with 3 bases of the junction left unmatched.

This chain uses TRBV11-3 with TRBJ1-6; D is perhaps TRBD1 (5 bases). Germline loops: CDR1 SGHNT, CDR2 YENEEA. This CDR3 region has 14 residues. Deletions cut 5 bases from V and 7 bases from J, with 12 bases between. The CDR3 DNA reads TGTGCCAGCAGCCCCGGGGACGGCAATTCACCCCTCCACTTT. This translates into CASSPGDGNSPLHF. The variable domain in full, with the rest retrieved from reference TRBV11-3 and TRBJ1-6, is EAGVVQSPRYKIIEKKQPVAFWCNPISGHNTLYWYLQNLGQGPELLIRYENEEAVDDSQLPKDRFSAERLKGVDSTLKIQPAELGDSAVYLCASSPGDGNSPLHFGNGTRLTVT.

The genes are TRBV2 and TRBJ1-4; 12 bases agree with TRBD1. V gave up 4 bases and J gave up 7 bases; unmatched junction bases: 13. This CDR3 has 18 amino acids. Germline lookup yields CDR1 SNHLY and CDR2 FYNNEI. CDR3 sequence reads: CASSGTGTGGDLLEKLFF. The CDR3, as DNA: TGTGCCAGCAGTGGAACCGGGACAGGGGGCGATCTCCTTGAAAAACTGTTTTTT.

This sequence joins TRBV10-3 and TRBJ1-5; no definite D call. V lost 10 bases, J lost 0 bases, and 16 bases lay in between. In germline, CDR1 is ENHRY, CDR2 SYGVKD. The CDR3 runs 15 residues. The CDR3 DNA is TGTGCCACCAGGCAGGCGGATAATAGCAATCAGCCCCAGCATTTT. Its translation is CATRQADNSNQPQHF.

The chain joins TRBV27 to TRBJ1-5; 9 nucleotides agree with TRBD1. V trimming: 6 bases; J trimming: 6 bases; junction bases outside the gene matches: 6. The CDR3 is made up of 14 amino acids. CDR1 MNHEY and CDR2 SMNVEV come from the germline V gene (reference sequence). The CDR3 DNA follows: TGTGCCAGCAGCCTGACAGGGGGTACTCAGCCCCAGCATTTT. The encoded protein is CASSLTGGTQPQHF.

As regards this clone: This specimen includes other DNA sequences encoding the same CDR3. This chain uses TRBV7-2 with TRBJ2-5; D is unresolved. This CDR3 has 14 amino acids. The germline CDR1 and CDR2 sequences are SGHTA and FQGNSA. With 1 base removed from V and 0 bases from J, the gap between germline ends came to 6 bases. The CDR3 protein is CASSLDRYQETQYF. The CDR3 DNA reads TGTGCCAGCAGCTTAGACCGATACCAAGAGACCCAGTACTTC.

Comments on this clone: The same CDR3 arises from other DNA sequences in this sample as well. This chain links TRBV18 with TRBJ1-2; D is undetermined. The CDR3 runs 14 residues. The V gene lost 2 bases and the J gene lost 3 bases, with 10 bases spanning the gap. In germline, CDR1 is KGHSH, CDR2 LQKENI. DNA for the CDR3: TGTGCCAGCTCACCAGACCGCGGTCACTATGGCTACACCTTC. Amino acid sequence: CASSPDRGHYGYTF.

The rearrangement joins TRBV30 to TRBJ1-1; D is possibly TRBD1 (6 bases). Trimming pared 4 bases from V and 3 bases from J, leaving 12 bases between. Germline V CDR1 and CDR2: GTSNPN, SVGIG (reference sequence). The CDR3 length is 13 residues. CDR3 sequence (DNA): TGTGCCTGGATCCAGGGGTTCGACACTGAAGCTTTCTTT. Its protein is CAWIQGFDTEAFF.

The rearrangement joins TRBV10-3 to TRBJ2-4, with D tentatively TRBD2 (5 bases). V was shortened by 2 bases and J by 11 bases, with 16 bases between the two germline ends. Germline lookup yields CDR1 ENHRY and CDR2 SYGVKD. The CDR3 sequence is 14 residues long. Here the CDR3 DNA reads TGTGCCATCAGTGAGGGACTTGGAGGAACATTTCAGTACTTC. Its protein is CAISEGLGGTFQYF.

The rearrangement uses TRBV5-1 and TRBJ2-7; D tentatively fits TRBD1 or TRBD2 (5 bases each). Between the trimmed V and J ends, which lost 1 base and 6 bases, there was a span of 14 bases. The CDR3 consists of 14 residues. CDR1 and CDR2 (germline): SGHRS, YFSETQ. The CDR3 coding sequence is TGCGCCAGCAGCTTGCGACTAACCCAGGGCGAGCAGTACTTC. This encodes CASSLRLTQGEQYF.

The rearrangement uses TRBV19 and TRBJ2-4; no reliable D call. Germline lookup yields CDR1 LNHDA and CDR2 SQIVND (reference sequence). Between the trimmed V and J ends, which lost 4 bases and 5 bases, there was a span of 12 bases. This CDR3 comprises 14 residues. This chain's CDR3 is CASSTRVLQNIQYF. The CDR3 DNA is TGTGCCAGTAGTACCCGGGTCCTCCAAAACATTCAGTACTTC.